The TCR beta chain described here comes from a study of blood T cell repertoires in COVID-19. In the study overall: The study drew acute and convalescent COVID-19 samples from the United States, Italy and Spain.

Method: immunoSEQ multiplex PCR; TCRdb's copy keeps in-frame clones and lacks some. This table has 200,000 to 300,000 clones, about 87% appearing once. V was pared by 2 bases and J by 2 bases, with 0 bases of the junction left unmatched. The CDR3 totals 14 residues. Germline V CDR1 and CDR2: SEHNR, FQNEAQ (reference sequence). This clone occurred once. Sequencing was done on a sample of peripheral blood. The V call is TRBV7-9, the J call TRBJ1-5; 7 bases are a match to TRBD1. The receptor was isolated from a woman aged 40 to 50 who had recovered from COVID-19. CDR3 loop: CASSLQGGNQPQHF. Here the CDR3 DNA reads TGTGCCAGCAGCTTACAGGGGGGCAATCAGCCCCAGCATTTT. Full variable domain (rest looked up from reference TRBV7-9 and TRBJ1-5): DTGVSQNPRHKITKRGQNVTFRCDPISEHNRLYWYRQTLGQGPEFLTYFQNEAQLEKSRLLSDRFSAERPKGSFSTLEIQRTEQGDSAMYLCASSLQGGNQPQHFGDGTRLSIL.